The sequence of this TCR beta chain was determined in a study of T cells after yellow fever vaccination. Trimming took off 3 bases at V and 0 bases at J, with 8 bases between the two ends. The germline gives CDR1 DFQATT, CDR2 SNEGSKA (reference sequence). CDR3 length: 14 residues. This clonotype was counted ten times or more. Its antigen is unidentified. Study-level results: Weaker, the secondary response had a peak occurring faster, on day 5 versus 15. Post-booster repertoires contained most primary-vaccination clones again (about 95% CD4, roughly 90% CD8).

Universal primer sites and UMIs were introduced during 5'RACE template-switching synthesis of TCR cDNA. TCRdb re-called the 5' RACE reads with MiXCR, one entry per CDR3 protein. The sample carries 150,000 or so distinct CDR3 sequences, approximately 6.8% recorded once. The sequence derives from a man aged 18 to 35 who received the YFV17D yellow fever vaccine. Sample: CD4+ T cells sorted from PBMCs, taken 5 days after the first yellow fever vaccination. The chain carries TRBV20-1 and TRBJ2-2; D assignment may be TRBD1 or TRBD2 (5 bases each). As DNA, the CDR3 is TGCAGTGCTAGGGGGGACCCGAACACCGGGGAGCTGTTTTTT. This sequence encodes CSARGDPNTGELFF.